This T cell receptor (beta chain) was retrieved from a study of identical twins. The CDR3 runs to 15 residues. V gave up 2 bases and J gave up 2 bases, with 11 bases separating them. Looked up from germline, CDR1 is ENHRY and CDR2 is SYGVKD. This clonotype has a handful of counts. Via MiXCR, TCRdb re-called the 5' RACE reads, giving one row per CDR3 protein. Here the sample spans approximately 500,000 distinct CDR3 sequences, roughly a quarter being singletons. The sample also formed part of further work on T cells expressing NK-cell markers.

The chain couples TRBV10-3 to TRBJ2-3; tentative D call: TRBD1 (6 bases). This clonotype was sampled from a young woman in good health. Specimen: CD4+ T cells sorted from blood. The DNA of the CDR3 is TGTGCCATCAGTGAGGGACAGCGACTCACAGATACGCAGTATTTT. Translation: CAISEGQRLTDTQYF.